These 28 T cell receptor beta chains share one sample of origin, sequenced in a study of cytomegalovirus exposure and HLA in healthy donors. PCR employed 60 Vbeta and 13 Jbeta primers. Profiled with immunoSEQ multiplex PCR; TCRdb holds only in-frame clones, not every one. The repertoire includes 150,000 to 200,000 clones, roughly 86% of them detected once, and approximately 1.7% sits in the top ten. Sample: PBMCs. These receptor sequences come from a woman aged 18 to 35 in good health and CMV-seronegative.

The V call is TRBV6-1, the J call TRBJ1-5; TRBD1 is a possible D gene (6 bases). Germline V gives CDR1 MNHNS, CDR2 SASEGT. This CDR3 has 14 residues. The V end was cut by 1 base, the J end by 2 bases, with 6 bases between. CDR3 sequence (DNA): TGTGCCAGCAGTGAAGGACAGGGCAATCAGCCCCAGCATTTT. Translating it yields CASSEGQGNQPQHF.

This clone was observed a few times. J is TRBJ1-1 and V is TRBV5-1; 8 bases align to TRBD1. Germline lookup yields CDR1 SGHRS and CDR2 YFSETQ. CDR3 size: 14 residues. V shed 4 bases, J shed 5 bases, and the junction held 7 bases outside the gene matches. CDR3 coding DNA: TGCGCCAGCAGCGTCAGGGGGCGCTGGACTGAAGCTTTCTTT. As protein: CASSVRGRWTEAFF.

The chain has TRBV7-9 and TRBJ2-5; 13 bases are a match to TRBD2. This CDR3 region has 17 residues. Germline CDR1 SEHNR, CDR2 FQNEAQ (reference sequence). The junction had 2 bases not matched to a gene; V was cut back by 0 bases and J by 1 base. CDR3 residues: CASSLARTSGGQETQYF. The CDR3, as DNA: TGTGCCAGCAGCTTAGCGCGGACTAGCGGGGGCCAAGAGACCCAGTACTTC.

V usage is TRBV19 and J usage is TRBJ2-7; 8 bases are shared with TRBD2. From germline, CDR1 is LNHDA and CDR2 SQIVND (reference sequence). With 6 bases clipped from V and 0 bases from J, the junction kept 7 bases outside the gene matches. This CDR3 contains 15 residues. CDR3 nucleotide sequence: TGTGCCAGTAGACAAGCGGGAGACTACTCCTACGAGCAGTACTTC. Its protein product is CASRQAGDYSYEQYF.

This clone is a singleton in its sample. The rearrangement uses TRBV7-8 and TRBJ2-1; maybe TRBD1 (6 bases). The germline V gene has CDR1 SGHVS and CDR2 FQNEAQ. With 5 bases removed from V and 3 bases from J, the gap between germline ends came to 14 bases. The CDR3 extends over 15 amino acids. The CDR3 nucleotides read TGTGCCAGCAGCCGCACAGGGTCATTCTACAATGAGCAGTTCTTC. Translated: CASSRTGSFYNEQFF.

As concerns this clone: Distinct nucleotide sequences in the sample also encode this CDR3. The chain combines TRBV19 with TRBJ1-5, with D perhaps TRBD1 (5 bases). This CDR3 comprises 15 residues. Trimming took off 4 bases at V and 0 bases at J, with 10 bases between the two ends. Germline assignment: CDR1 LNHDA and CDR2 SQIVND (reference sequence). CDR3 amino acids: CASSTTGYSNQPQHF. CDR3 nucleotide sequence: TGTGCCAGTAGTACCACAGGTTATAGCAATCAGCCCCAGCATTTT.

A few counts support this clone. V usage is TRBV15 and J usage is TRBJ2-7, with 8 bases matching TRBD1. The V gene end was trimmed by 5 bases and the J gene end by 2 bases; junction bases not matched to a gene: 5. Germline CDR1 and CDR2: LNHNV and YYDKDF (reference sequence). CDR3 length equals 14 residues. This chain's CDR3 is CATSPDREPYEQYF. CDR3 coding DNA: TGTGCCACCAGCCCGGACAGGGAGCCCTACGAGCAGTACTTC. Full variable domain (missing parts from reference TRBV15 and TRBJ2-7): DAMVIQNPRYQVTQFGKPVTLSCSQTLNHNVMYWYQQKSSQAPKLLFHYYDKDFNNEADTPDNFQSRRPNTSFCFLDIRSPGLGDTAMYLCATSPDREPYEQYFGPGTRLTVT.

Here the CDR3 reads CASSLDMNTEAFF. The CDR3 nucleotides read TGTGCCAGCAGCTTAGATATGAACACTGAAGCTTTCTTT. This sequence joins TRBV7-2 and TRBJ1-1; D ambiguous. In germline, CDR1 is SGHTA, CDR2 FQGNSA. The CDR3 runs 13 residues. Trimming cost V 1 base and J 0 bases, with 3 bases left between them. The full variable domain, rest sourced from reference TRBV7-2 and TRBJ1-1, is GAGVSQSPSNKVTEKGKDVELRCDPISGHTALYWYRQSLGQGLEFLIYFQGNSAPDKSGLPSDRFSAERTGGSVSTLTIQRTQQEDSAVYLCASSLDMNTEAFFGQGTRLTVV.

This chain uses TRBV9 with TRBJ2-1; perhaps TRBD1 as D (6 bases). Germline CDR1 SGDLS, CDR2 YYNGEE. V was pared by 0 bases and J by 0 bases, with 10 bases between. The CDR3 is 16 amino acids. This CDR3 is CASSVGWGHSYNEQFF. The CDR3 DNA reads TGTGCCAGCAGCGTAGGTTGGGGGCACTCCTACAATGAGCAGTTCTTC.

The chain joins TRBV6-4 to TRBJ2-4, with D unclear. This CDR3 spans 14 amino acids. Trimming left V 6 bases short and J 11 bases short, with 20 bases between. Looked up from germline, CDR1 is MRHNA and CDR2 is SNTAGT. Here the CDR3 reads CASSPWPNEVVQYF. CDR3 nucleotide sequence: TGTGCCAGCAGCCCCTGGCCGAACGAAGTCGTTCAGTACTTC.

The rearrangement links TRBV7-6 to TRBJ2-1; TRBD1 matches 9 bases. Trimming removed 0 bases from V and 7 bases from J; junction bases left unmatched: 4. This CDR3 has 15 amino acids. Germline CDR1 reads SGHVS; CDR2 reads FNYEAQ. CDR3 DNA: TGTGCCAGCAGCTTAGCGGGACAGGGTCGGAATGAGCAGTTCTTC. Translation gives CASSLAGQGRNEQFF.

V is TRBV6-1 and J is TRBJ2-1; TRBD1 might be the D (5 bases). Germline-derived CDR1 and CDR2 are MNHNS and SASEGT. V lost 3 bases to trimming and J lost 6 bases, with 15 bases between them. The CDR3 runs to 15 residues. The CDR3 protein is CASSDFLPGLNEQFF. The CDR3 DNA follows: TGTGCCAGCAGTGATTTCCTACCAGGGCTCAATGAGCAGTTCTTC.

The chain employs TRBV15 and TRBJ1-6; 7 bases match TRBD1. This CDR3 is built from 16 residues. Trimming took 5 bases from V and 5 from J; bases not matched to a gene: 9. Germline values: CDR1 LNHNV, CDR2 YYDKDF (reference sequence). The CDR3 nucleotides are TGTGCCACCAGCCCGACCGGGACAGCGAATAATTCACCCCTCCACTTT. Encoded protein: CATSPTGTANNSPLHF.

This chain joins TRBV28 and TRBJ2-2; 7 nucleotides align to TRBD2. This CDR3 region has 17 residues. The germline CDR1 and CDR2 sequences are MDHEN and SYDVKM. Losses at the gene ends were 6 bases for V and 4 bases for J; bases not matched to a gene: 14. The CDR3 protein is CASSPLDRTRSTGELFF. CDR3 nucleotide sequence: TGTGCCAGCAGCCCCCTGGATAGGACTAGGAGCACCGGGGAGCTGTTTTTT.

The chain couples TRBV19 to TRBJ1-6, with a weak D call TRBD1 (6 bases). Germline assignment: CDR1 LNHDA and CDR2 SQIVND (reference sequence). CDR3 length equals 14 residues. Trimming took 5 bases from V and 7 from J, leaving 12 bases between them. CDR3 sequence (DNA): TGTGCCAGTAGTTCCAACAGGGCGAATTCACCCCTCCACTTT. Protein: CASSSNRANSPLHF.

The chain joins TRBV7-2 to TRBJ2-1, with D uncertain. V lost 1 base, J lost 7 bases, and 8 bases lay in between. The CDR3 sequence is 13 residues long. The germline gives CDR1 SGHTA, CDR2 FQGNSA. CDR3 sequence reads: CASSLGALNEQFF. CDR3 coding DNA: TGTGCCAGCAGCTTAGGGGCATTGAATGAGCAGTTCTTC.

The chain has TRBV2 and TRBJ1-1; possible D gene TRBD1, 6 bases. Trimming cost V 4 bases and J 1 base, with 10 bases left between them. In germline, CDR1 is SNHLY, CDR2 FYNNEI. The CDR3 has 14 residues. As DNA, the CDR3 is TGTGCCAGCAGTGGGGGACAAAGGAACACTGAAGCTTTCTTT. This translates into CASSGGQRNTEAFF.

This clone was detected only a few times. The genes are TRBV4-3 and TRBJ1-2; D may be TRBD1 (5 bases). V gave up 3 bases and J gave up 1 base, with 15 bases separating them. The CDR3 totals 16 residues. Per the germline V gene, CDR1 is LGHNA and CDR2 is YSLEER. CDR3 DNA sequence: TGCGCCAGCAGCCAGGAATGGGCCAGGGTTAACTATGGCTACACCTTC. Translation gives CASSQEWARVNYGYTF.

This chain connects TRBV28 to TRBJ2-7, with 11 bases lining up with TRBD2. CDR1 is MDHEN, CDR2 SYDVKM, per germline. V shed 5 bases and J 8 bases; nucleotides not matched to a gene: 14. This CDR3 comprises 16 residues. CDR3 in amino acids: CASSPSYSGGANKQYF. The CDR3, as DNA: TGTGCCAGCAGTCCTTCTTATAGCGGGGGGGCAAATAAGCAGTACTTC.

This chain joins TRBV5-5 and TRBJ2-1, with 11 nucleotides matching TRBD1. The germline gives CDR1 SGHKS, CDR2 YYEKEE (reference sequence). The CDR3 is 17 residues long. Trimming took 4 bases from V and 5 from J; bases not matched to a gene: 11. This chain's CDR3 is CASSRGPGTGGDNEQFF. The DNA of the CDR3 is TGTGCCAGCAGCCGCGGGCCCGGGACAGGGGGGGACAATGAGCAGTTCTTC. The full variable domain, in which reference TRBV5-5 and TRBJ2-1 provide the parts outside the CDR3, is DAGVTQSPTHLIKTRGQQVTLRCSPISGHKSVSWYQQVLGQGPQFIFQYYEKEERGRGNFPDRFSARQFPNYSSELNVNALLLGDSALYLCASSRGPGTGGDNEQFFGPGTRLTVL.

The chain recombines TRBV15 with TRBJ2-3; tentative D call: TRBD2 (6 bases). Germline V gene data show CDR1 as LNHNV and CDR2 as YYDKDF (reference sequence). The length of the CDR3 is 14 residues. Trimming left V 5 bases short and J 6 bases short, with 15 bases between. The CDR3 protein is CATSGGALMDTQYF. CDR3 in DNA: TGTGCCACCAGCGGCGGGGCCCTGATGGATACGCAGTATTTT.

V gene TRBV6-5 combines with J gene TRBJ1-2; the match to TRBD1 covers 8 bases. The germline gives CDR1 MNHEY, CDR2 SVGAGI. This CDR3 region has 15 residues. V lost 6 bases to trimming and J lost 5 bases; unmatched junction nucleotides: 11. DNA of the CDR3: TGTGCCAGCAGCCCCGATGGGACAGGAAAATATGGCTACACCTTC. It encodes CASSPDGTGKYGYTF.

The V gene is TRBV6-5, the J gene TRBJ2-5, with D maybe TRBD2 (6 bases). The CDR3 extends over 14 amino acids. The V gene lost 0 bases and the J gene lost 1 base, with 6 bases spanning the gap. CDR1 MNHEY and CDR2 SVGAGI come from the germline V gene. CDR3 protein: CASSYSRGQETQYF. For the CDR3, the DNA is TGTGCCAGCAGTTACTCGCGGGGCCAAGAGACCCAGTACTTC.

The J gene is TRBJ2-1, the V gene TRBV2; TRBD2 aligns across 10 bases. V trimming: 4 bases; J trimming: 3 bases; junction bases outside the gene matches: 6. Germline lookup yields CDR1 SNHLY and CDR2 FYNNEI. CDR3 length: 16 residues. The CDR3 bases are TGTGCCAGCAGTGTCGGACTAGCGGTGCACTACAATGAGCAGTTCTTC. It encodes CASSVGLAVHYNEQFF. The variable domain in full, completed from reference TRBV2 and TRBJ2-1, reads EPEVTQTPSHQVTQMGQEVILRCVPISNHLYFYWYRQILGQKVEFLVSFYNNEISEKSEIFDDQFSVERPDGSNFTLKIRSTKLEDSAMYFCASSVGLAVHYNEQFFGPGTRLTVL.

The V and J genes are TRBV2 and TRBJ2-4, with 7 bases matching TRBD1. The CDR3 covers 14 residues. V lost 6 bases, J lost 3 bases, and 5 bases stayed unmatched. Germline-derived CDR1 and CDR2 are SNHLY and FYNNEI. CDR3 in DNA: TGTGCCAGCAGGGACAGGTCGGGCAAAAACATTCAGTACTTC. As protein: CASRDRSGKNIQYF.

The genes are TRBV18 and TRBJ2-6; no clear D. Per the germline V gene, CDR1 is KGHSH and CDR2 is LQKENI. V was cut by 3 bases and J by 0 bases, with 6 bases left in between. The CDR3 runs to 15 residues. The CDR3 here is CASSPRSSGANVLTF. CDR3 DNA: TGTGCCAGCTCACCGCGGAGCTCTGGGGCCAACGTCCTGACTTTC. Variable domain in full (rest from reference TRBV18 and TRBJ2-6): NAGVMQNPRHLVRRRGQEARLRCSPMKGHSHVYWYRQLPEEGLKFMVYLQKENIIDESGMPKERFSAEFPKEGPSILRIQQVVRGDSAAYFCASSPRSSGANVLTFGAGSRLTVL.

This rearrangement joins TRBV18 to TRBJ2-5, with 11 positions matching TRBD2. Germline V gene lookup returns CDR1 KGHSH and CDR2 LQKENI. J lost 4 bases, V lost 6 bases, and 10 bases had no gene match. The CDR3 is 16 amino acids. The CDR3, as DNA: TGTGCCAGCTCTTTTACGACTAGCGGGGAAGGAGAGACCCAGTACTTC. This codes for CASSFTTSGEGETQYF.

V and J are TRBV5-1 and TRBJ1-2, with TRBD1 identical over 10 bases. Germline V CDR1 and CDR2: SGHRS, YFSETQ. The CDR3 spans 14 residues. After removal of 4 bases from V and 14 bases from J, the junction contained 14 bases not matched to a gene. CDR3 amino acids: CASSPPGQGRASTF. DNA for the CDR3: TGCGCCAGCAGCCCGCCGGGACAGGGGAGGGCGTCTACCTTC.